This T cell receptor beta chain was observed in a study of CD4 and CD8 cells across lung adenocarcinoma regions. MiXCR, run by TCRdb on the PCR reads, gives a single entry per CDR3 protein. The data show fewer than 7,500 distinct CDR3 sequences, with less than 55% seen just once and more than 25% held by the top ten. The CDR3 sequence is 14 residues long. Germline CDR1 is MNHEY and CDR2 is SVGAGI. As for this clonotype: Germline is not matched at one junction end, which may reflect a read error.

This sequence was found in a female donor with lung adenocarcinoma. The CD4 and CD8 labels of this study may be unreliable. The chain recombines TRBV6-5 with TRBJ2-3; 9 nucleotides align to TRBD2. The sequencing sample was made of CD4+ T cells from the center of a lung tumor. The CDR3 protein is CASSLLAGTDAQYF. The CDR3 nucleotides read TGTGCCAGCAGTCTACTAGCGGGCACAGATGCGCAGTATTTT.